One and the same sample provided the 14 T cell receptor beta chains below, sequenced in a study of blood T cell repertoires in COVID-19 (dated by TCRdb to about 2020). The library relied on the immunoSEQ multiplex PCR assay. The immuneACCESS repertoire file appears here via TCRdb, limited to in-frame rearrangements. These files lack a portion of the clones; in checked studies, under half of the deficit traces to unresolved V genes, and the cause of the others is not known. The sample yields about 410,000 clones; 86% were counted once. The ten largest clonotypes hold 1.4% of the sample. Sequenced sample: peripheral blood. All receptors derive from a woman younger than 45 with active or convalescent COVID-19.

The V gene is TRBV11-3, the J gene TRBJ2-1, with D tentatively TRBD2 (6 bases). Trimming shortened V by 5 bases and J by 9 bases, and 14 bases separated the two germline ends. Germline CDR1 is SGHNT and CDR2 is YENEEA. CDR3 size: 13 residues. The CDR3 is CASSGVEGSEQFF. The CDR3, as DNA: TGTGCCAGCAGCGGGGTGGAGGGTAGTGAGCAGTTCTTC. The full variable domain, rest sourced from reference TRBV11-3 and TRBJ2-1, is EAGVVQSPRYKIIEKKQPVAFWCNPISGHNTLYWYLQNLGQGPELLIRYENEEAVDDSQLPKDRFSAERLKGVDSTLKIQPAELGDSAVYLCASSGVEGSEQFFGPGTRLTVL.

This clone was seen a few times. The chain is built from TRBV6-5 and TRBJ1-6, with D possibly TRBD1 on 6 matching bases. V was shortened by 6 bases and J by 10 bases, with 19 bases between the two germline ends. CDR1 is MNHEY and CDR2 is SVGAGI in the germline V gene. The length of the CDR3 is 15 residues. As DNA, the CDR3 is TGTGCCAGCAGCCAAGGGGGGGGTAACTTGTCACCCCTCCACTTT. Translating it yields CASSQGGGNLSPLHF.

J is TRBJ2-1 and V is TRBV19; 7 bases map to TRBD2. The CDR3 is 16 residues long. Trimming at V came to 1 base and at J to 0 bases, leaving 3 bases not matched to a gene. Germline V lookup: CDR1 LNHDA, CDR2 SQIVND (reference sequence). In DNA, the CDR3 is TGTGCCAGTAGTATAGCCAGGACTAGCTCCTACAATGAGCAGTTCTTC. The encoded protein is CASSIARTSSYNEQFF.

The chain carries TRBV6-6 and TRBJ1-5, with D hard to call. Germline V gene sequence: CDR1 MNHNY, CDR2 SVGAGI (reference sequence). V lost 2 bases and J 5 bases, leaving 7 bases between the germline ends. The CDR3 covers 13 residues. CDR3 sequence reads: CASSYEAHQPQHF. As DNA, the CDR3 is TGTGCCAGCAGTTACGAAGCGCATCAGCCCCAGCATTTT.

CDR3 residues: CASSELAPTSGPSTDTQYF. DNA of the CDR3: TGCGCCAGCAGTGAATTAGCTCCTACTAGCGGGCCTAGCACAGATACGCAGTATTTT. V gene TRBV10-1 combines with J gene TRBJ2-3, with TRBD2 matching over 9 bases. Per germline, CDR1 WNHNN and CDR2 SYGVQD (reference sequence). The CDR3 runs 19 residues. V shed 3 bases, J shed 0 bases, and the junction held 13 bases outside the gene matches.

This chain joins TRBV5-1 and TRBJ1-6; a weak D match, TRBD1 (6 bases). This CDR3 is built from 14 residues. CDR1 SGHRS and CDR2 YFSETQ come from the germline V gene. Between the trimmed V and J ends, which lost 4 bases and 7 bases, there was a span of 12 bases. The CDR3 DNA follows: TGCGCCAGCAGCCCGGGACACATAAATTCACCCCTCCACTTT. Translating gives CASSPGHINSPLHF.

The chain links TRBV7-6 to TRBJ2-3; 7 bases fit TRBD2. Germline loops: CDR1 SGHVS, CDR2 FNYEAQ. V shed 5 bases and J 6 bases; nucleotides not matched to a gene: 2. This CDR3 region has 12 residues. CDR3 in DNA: TGTGCCAGCAGCGGGGGGGGTGATACGCAGTATTTT. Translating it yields CASSGGGDTQYF.

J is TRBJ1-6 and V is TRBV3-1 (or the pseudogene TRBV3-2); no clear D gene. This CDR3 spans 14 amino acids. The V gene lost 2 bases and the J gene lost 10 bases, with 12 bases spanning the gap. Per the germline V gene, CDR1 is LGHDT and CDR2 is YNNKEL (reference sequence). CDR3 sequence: CASSQSNRQSPLHF. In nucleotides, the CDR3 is TGTGCCAGCAGCCAAAGTAACAGACAATCACCCCTCCACTTT.

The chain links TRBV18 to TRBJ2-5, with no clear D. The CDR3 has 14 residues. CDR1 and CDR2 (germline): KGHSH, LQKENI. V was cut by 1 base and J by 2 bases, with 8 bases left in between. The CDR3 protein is CASSPRAAQETQYF. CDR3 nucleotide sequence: TGTGCCAGCTCACCACGGGCAGCTCAAGAGACCCAGTACTTC.

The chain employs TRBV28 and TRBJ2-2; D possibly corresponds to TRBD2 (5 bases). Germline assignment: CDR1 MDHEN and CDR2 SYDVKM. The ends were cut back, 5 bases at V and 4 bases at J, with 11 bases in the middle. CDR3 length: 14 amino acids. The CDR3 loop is CASSVGGGTGELFF. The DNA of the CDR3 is TGTGCCAGCAGTGTAGGAGGCGGCACCGGGGAGCTGTTTTTT.

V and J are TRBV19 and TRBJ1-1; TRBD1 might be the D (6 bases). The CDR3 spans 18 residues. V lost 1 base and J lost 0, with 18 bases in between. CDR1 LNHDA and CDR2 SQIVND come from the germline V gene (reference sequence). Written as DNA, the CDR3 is TGTGCCAGTAGTATAGTGGGGGCGGAGGAAAAAATGAACACTGAAGCTTTCTTT. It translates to CASSIVGAEEKMNTEAFF.

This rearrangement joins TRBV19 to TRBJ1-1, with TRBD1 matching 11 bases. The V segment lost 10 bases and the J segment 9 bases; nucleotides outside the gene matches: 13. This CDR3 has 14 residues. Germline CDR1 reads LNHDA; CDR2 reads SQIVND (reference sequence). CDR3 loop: CATHSRGQGAKAFF. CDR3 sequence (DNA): TGTGCCACCCACTCCCGAGGACAGGGGGCAAAAGCTTTCTTT. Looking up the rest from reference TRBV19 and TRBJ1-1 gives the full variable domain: DGGITQSPKYLFRKEGQNVTLSCEQNLNHDAMYWYRQDPGQGLRLIYYSQIVNDFQKGDIAEGYSVSREKKESFPLTVTSAQKNPTAFYLCATHSRGQGAKAFFGQGTRLTVV.

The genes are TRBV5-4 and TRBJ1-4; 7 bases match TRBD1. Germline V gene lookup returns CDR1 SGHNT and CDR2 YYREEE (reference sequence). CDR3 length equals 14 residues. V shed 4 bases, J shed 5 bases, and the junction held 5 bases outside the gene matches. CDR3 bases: TGTGCCAGCAGCCCGGGACAGTCCAATGAAAAACTGTTTTTT. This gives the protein CASSPGQSNEKLFF.

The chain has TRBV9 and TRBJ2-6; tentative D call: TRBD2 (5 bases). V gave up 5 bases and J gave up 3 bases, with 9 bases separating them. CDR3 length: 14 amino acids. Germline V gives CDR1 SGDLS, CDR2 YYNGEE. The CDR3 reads CASRSSGGANVLTF. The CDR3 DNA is TGTGCCAGCAGGTCGAGCGGTGGGGCCAACGTCCTGACTTTC.